One sample yielded the 2 T cell receptor beta chains listed below, sequenced in a study of cytomegalovirus exposure and HLA in healthy donors. PCR involved 60 Vbeta and 13 Jbeta primers. Sequencing was performed with immunoSEQ multiplex PCR; in TCRdb, only in-frame clones are kept and a portion is missing. The repertoire holds 150,000 or so clones, 74% seen once, with around 2.3% in the top ten. Input material: PBMCs. These TCRs come from a man aged 25 to 40 in good health and CMV-seronegative.

The V gene is TRBV6-1, the J gene TRBJ2-3; possibly TRBD1 for D (6 bases). The CDR3 extends over 15 amino acids. The V end lost 6 bases, the J end lost 1 base, and 14 bases lay between the germline ends. Germline V gene lookup returns CDR1 MNHNS and CDR2 SASEGT. The CDR3 DNA reads TGTGCCAGCAGCCCTTCAGGGGCTGGCACAGATACGCAGTATTTT. Translated: CASSPSGAGTDTQYF.

This rearrangement joins TRBV11-2 to TRBJ2-3; D is possibly TRBD2 (6 bases). The germline V gene encodes CDR1 SGHAT and CDR2 FQNNGV. This CDR3 is built from 16 residues. The ends were cut back, 1 base at V and 2 bases at J, with 13 bases in the middle. The CDR3 here is CASSLAGRGPTDTQYF. CDR3 bases: TGTGCCAGCAGCTTAGCAGGGCGGGGCCCCACAGATACGCAGTATTTT.